This T cell receptor beta chain is drawn from a study of T-cell reconstitution after alpha-beta-depleted transplantation in children. Unique molecular identifiers featured in how the TCRbeta library was prepared. Via MiXCR, TCRdb re-called the PCR reads, giving one row per CDR3 protein. The profile covers 200,000 to 300,000 distinct CDR3 sequences, with roughly 26% appearing a single time and 2.6% taken by the ten largest. The sequence came from a girl aged 2 to 9 with Fanconi anemia, due to receive a stem cell transplant. Specimen: PBMCs, collected before TCRalphabeta/CD19-depleted stem cell transplant.

The CDR3 protein is CASFRGGTDTQYF. CDR3 DNA sequence: TGTGCCAGCTTTCGGGGGGGCACAGATACGCAGTATTTT. The chain joins TRBV12-3 or TRBV12-4 to TRBJ2-3, with TRBD2 matching 7 bases. The CDR3 consists of 13 residues. V shed 8 bases, J shed 1 base, and the junction held 3 bases outside the gene matches.